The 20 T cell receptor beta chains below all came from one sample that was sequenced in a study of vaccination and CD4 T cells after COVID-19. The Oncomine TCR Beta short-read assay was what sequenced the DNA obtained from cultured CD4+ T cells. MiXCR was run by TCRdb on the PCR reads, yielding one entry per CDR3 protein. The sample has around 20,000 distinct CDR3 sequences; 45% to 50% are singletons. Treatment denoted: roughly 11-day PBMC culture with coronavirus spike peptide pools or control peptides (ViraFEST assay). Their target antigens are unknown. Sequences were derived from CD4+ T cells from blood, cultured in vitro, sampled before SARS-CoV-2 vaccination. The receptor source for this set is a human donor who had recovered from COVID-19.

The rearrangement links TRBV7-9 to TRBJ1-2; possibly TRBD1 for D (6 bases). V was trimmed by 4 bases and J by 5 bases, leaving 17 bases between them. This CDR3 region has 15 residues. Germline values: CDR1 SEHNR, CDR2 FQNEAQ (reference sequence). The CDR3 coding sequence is TGTGCCAGCAGCTCATCTGCCAGGGGACTGTATGGCTACACCTTC. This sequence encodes CASSSSARGLYGYTF. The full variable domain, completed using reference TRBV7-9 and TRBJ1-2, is DTGVSQNPRHKITKRGQNVTFRCDPISEHNRLYWYRQTLGQGPEFLTYFQNEAQLEKSRLLSDRFSAERPKGSFSTLEIQRTEQGDSAMYLCASSSSARGLYGYTFGSGTRLTVV.

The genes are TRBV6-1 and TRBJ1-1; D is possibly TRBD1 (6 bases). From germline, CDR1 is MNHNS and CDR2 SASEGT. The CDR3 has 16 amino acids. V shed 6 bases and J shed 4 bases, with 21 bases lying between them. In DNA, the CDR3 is TGTGCCAGCAGGACCGATCGTCGGGGAGGGGGCACTGAAGCTTTCTTT. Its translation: CASRTDRRGGGTEAFF.

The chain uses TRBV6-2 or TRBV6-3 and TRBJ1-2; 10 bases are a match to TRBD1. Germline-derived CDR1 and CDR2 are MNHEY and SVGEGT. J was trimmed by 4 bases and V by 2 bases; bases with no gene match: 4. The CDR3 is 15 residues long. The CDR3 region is CASSYRQGAGYGYTF. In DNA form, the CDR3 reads TGTGCCAGCAGTTACCGACAGGGGGCTGGCTATGGCTACACCTTC.

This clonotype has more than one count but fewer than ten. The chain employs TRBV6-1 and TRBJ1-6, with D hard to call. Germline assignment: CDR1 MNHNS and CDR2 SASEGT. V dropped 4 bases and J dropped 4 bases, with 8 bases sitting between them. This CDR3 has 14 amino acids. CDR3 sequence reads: CASSAGPYNSPLHF. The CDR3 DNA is TGTGCCAGCAGTGCGGGTCCATATAATTCACCCCTCCACTTT.

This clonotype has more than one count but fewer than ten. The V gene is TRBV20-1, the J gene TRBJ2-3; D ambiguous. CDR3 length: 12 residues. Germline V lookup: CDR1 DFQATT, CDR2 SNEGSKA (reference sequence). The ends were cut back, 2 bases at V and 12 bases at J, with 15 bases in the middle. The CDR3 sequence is CSARPPSISQYF. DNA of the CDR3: TGCAGTGCTAGACCTCCTAGTATCTCCCAGTATTTT.

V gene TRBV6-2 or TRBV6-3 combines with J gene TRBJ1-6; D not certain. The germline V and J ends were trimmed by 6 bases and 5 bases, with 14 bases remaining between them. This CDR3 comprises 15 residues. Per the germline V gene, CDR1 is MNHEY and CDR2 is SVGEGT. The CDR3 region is CASSSVGFDNSPLHF. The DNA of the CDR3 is TGTGCCAGCAGCAGCGTGGGATTTGATAATTCACCCCTCCACTTT.

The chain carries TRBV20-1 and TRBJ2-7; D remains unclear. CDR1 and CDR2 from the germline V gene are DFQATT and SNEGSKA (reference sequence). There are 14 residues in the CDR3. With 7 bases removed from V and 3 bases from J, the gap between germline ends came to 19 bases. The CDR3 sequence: CSGIPVRWSYEQYF. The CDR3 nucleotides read TGCAGTGGTATCCCTGTGCGCTGGAGCTACGAGCAGTACTTC.

The CDR3, as DNA: TGCGCCAGCAGCCAAGGGGGGCAGAGTGAAGCTTTCTTT. Its translation is CASSQGGQSEAFF. J is TRBJ1-1 and V is TRBV4-1; tentatively, D is TRBD1 (6 bases). The CDR3 length is 13 residues. Deletions cut 1 base from V and 7 bases from J, with 10 bases between. Germline V gene data show CDR1 as MGHRA and CDR2 as YSYEKL.

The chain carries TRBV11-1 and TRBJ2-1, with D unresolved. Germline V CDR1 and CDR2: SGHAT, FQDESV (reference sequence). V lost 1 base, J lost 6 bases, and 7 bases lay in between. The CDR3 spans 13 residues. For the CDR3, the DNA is TGTGCCAGCAGCTTAGGGGGTCCCAATGAGCAGTTCTTC. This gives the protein CASSLGGPNEQFF.

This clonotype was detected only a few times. CDR3 sequence (DNA): TGTGCCAGCACTGGGGGGGGGCTACGGACTGAAGCTTTCTTT. This sequence encodes CASTGGGLRTEAFF. The chain links TRBV6-2 or TRBV6-3 to TRBJ1-1; a possible D gene is TRBD1 (6 bases). CDR1 MNHEY and CDR2 SVGEGT come from the germline V gene. The CDR3 has 14 residues. V lost 7 bases and J 5 bases, leaving 17 bases between the germline ends.

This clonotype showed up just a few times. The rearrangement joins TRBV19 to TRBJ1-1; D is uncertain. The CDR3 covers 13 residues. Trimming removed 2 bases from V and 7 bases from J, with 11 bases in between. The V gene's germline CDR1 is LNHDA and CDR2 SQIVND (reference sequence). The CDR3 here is CASSIRPTGEAFF. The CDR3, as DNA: TGTGCCAGTAGTATACGACCGACCGGTGAAGCTTTCTTT.

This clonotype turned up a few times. CDR3 in amino acids: CASSLVGHARNTEAFF. For the CDR3, the DNA is TGTGCCAGCAGCTTAGTGGGACACGCCAGGAACACTGAAGCTTTCTTT. The chain couples TRBV7-2 to TRBJ1-1, with a weak D call TRBD1 (6 bases). Germline values: CDR1 SGHTA, CDR2 FQGNSA. The CDR3 length is 16 residues. V gave up 1 base and J gave up 1 base, with 13 bases separating them.

The CDR3 DNA sequence: TGCGCCAGCAGCTTGAGGCCCGGGCAAGACAATACAGGTCATGGCTACACCTTC. This sequence encodes CASSLRPGQDNTGHGYTF. The rearrangement links TRBV5-1 to TRBJ1-2, with D maybe TRBD1 (5 bases). CDR3 length: 18 residues. V gave up 1 base and J gave up 6 bases, with 25 bases separating them. Germline values: CDR1 SGHRS, CDR2 YFSETQ. The full variable domain, in which reference TRBV5-1 and TRBJ1-2 provide the parts outside the CDR3, is KAGVTQTPRYLIKTRGQQVTLSCSPISGHRSVSWYQQTPGQGLQFLFEYFSETQRNKGNFPGRFSGRQFSNSRSEMNVSTLELGDSALYLCASSLRPGQDNTGHGYTFGSGTRLTVV.

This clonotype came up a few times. The CDR3 spells CATSDPTGGPARRETQYF. CDR3 in DNA: TGTGCCACCAGTGACCCCACTGGCGGTCCGGCGAGACGGGAGACCCAGTACTTC. The rearrangement joins TRBV24-1 to TRBJ2-5; D is uncertain. V was cut by 4 bases and J by 5 bases, with 25 bases left in between. The CDR3 length is 18 residues. Germline CDR1 reads KGHDR; CDR2 reads SFDVKD.

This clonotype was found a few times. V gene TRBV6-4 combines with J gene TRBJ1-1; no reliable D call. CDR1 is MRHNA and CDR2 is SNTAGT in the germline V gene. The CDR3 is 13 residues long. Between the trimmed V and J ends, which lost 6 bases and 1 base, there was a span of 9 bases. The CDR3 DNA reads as TGTGCCAGCAGAGCTACAGAGAACACTGAAGCTTTCTTT. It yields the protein CASRATENTEAFF.

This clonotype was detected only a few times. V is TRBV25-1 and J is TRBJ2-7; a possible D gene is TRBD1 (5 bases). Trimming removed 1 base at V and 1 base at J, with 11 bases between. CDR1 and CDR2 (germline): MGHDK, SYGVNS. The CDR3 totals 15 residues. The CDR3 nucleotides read TGTGCCAGCAGTGAATTCAGGGCAGGGTCCTACGAGCAGTACTTC. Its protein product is CASSEFRAGSYEQYF.

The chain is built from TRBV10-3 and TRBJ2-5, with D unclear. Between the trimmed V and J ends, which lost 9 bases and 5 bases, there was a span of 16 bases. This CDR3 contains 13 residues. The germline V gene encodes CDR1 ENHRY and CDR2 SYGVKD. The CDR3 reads CAIAGPSGETQYF. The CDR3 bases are TGTGCCATAGCTGGACCGTCAGGCGAGACCCAGTACTTC.

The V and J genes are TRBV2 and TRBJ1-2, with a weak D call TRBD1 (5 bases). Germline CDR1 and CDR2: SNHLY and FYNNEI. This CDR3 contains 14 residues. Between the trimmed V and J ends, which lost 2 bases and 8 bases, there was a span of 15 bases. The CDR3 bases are TGTGCCAGCAGTGAATTGCAGGGTATGATGGGCTACACCTTC. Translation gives CASSELQGMMGYTF.

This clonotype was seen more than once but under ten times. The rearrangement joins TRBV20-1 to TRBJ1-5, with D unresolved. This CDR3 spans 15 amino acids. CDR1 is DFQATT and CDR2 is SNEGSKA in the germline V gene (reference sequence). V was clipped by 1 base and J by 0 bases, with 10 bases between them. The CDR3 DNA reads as TGCAGTGCTAGAGTAGCGGGTAATAGCAATCAGCCCCAGCATTTT. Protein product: CSARVAGNSNQPQHF.

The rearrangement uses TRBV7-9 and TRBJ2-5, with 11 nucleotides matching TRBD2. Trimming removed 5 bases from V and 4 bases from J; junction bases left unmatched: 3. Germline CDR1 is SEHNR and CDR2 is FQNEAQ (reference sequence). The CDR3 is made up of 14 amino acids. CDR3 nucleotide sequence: TGTGCCAGCAGCAAACTAGCGGGGGCAGAGACCCAGTACTTC. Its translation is CASSKLAGAETQYF.